Listed below are T cell receptor beta chains from one sample, sequenced in a study of post-analysis software for immune sequencing data. MiXCR was run by TCRdb on the PCR reads, yielding one entry per CDR3 protein. Among about 800,000 distinct CDR3 sequences listed, around 27% were seen once. Sequenced: blood. All receptors come from a girl aged 5 to 17 with multiple sclerosis. The CDR3 runs from the conserved cysteine through the conserved F or W. The order of the fields is J gene, D gene, CDR3 length, V gene, clone size, CDR3 protein, CDR3 DNA. The D gene is left open where the match is weak. Part of the rows lack a size; the others show once, few, many or a class for expanded clones.

J gene: TRBJ1-2; D gene: TRBD1; CDR3 length: 17; V gene: TRBV7-9; clone size: -; CDR3 protein: CASRPPLRGQSNYGYTF; CDR3 DNA: TGTGCCAGCAGGCCCCCTCTTAGGGGACAGTCTAACTATGGCTACACCTTC
J gene: TRBJ2-5; D gene: -; CDR3 length: 12; V gene: TRBV29-1; clone size: many; CDR3 protein: CSVEKGQETQYF; CDR3 DNA: TGCAGCGTTGAAAAGGGACAAGAGACCCAGTACTTC
J gene: TRBJ2-7; D gene: TRBD1; CDR3 length: 15; V gene: TRBV12-3/TRBV12-4; clone size: -; CDR3 protein: CASSRGQGHLSEQYF; CDR3 DNA: TGTGCCAGCAGCAGGGGACAGGGACACCTCTCCGAGCAGTACTTC
J gene: TRBJ1-1; D gene: -; CDR3 length: 13; V gene: TRBV11-2; clone size: -; CDR3 protein: CASSADLNTEAFF; CDR3 DNA: TGTGCCAGCAGCGCCGACCTGAACACTGAAGCTTTCTTT
J gene: TRBJ2-5; D gene: -; CDR3 length: 14; V gene: TRBV29-1; clone size: many; CDR3 protein: CSVDPFLGQETQYF; CDR3 DNA: TGCAGCGTGGACCCATTTTTGGGCCAAGAGACCCAGTACTTC
J gene: TRBJ2-5; D gene: -; CDR3 length: 14; V gene: TRBV7-2; clone size: -; CDR3 protein: CASSRELEVVTQYF; CDR3 DNA: TGTGCCAGCAGCCGGGAGCTAGAAGTGGTGACCCAGTACTTC
J gene: TRBJ2-4; D gene: -; CDR3 length: 18; V gene: TRBV20-1; clone size: few; CDR3 protein: CSARDDASGARQLNIQYF; CDR3 DNA: TGCAGTGCTAGAGACGACGCGTCAGGAGCCCGACAACTTAACATTCAGTACTTC
J gene: TRBJ2-3; D gene: TRBD2; CDR3 length: 17; V gene: TRBV7-2; clone size: -; CDR3 protein: CASSPTGLAGGTDTQYF; CDR3 DNA: TGTGCCAGCAGCCCGACTGGACTAGCGGGGGGCACAGATACGCAGTATTTT
J gene: TRBJ2-1; D gene: -; CDR3 length: 14; V gene: TRBV15; clone size: -; CDR3 protein: CATSRGAAWDEQFF; CDR3 DNA: TGCGCCACCAGCAGAGGGGCGGCTTGGGATGAGCAGTTCTTC
J gene: TRBJ2-2; D gene: TRBD2; CDR3 length: 15; V gene: TRBV7-2; clone size: -; CDR3 protein: CASSYSGSATGELFF; CDR3 DNA: TGTGCCAGCAGCTATAGCGGGAGTGCCACCGGGGAGCTGTTTTTT
J gene: TRBJ1-6; D gene: -; CDR3 length: 14; V gene: TRBV6-5; clone size: -; CDR3 protein: CASSYGPQAAPLHF; CDR3 DNA: TGTGCCAGCAGTTACGGGCCACAGGCAGCCCCCCTCCACTTT
J gene: TRBJ1-2; D gene: -; CDR3 length: 12; V gene: TRBV28; clone size: -; CDR3 protein: CASSFWGGGYTF; CDR3 DNA: TGTGCCAGCAGTTTCTGGGGCGGCGGCTACACCTTC
J gene: TRBJ2-5; D gene: -; CDR3 length: 12; V gene: TRBV5-1; clone size: -; CDR3 protein: CASSGRLETQYF; CDR3 DNA: TGCGCCAGCAGCGGAAGACTGGAGACCCAGTACTTC
J gene: TRBJ2-7; D gene: -; CDR3 length: 10; V gene: TRBV6-2/TRBV6-3; clone size: -; CDR3 protein: CASSGIEQYF; CDR3 DNA: TGTGCCAGCAGTGGAATCGAGCAGTACTTC
J gene: TRBJ2-5; D gene: -; CDR3 length: 13; V gene: TRBV2; clone size: few; CDR3 protein: CASSANMGGEQYF; CDR3 DNA: TGTGCCAGCAGCGCCAATATGGGTGGGGAGCAGTACTTC
J gene: TRBJ2-7; D gene: TRBD2; CDR3 length: 14; V gene: TRBV28; clone size: few; CDR3 protein: CAVLEREGSAEQYF; CDR3 DNA: TGTGCCGTGTTGGAGCGGGAGGGATCGGCCGAGCAGTACTTC
J gene: TRBJ2-3; D gene: -; CDR3 length: 15; V gene: TRBV18; clone size: -; CDR3 protein: CASSPNLLVTDTQYF; CDR3 DNA: TGTGCCAGCTCACCCAACCTACTTGTCACAGATACGCAGTATTTT
J gene: TRBJ1-1; D gene: -; CDR3 length: 12; V gene: TRBV29-1; clone size: few; CDR3 protein: CSVVQGPAEAFF; CDR3 DNA: TGCAGCGTTGTTCAGGGGCCCGCTGAAGCTTTCTTT
J gene: TRBJ2-1; D gene: TRBD2; CDR3 length: 15; V gene: TRBV20-1; clone size: many; CDR3 protein: CSARALGAGVNEQFF; CDR3 DNA: TGCAGTGCTAGAGCCCTGGGAGCGGGAGTCAATGAGCAGTTCTTC